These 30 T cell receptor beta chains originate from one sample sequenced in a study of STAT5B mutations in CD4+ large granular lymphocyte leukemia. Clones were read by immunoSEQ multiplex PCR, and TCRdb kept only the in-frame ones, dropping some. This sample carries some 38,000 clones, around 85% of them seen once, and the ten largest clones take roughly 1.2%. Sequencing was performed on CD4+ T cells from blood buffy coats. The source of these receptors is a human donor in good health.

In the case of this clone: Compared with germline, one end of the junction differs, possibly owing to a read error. CDR3 coding DNA: TGTGCCAGCTCGCGTAACACAGGGGCGAACGCTGAAGCTTTCTTT. It is translated as CASSRNTGANAEAFF. The J gene is TRBJ1-1, the V gene TRBV18; 7 bases match TRBD1. CDR3 size: 15 residues. Germline lookup yields CDR1 KGHSH and CDR2 LQKENI.

The CDR3 spells CASSVVPDGTEAFF. Written as DNA, the CDR3 is TGTGCCAGCAGCGTAGTCCCCGATGGCACTGAAGCTTTCTTT. This sequence joins TRBV9 and TRBJ1-1, with unresolved D. In germline, CDR1 is SGDLS, CDR2 YYNGEE. CDR3 length equals 14 residues. Trimming took 0 bases from V and 4 from J, leaving 10 bases between them.

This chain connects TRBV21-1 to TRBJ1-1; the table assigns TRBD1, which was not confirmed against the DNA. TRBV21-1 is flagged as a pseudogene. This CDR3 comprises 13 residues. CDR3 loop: CASSIPQGTEAFF. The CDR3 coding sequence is TGTGCCAGCAGCATCCCACAGGGGACTGAAGCTTTCTTT.

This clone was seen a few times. Here the CDR3 DNA reads TGTGCCAGCAGCCAATCGGATAGGGGGGCCGTCACCCCCTATGGCTACACCTTC. As protein: CASSQSDRGAVTPYGYTF. The V and J genes are TRBV16 and TRBJ1-2; TRBD1 might be the D (6 bases). The CDR3 has 18 residues. Trimming stripped 0 bases from V and 4 bases from J, with 21 bases between. CDR1 and CDR2 from the germline V gene are KGHSY and FQNENV.

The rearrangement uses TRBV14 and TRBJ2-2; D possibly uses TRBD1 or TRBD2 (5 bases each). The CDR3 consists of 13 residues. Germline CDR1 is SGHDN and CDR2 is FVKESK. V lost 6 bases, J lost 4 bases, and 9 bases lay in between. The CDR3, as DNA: TGTGCCAGCAGGAGGGGCCGCACCGGGGAGCTGTTTTTT. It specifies CASRRGRTGELFF.

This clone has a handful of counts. This CDR3 is CASPPNSISYEQYF. CDR3 DNA sequence: TGTGCCAGCCCCCCGAATTCTATTTCCTACGAGCAGTACTTC. The chain couples TRBV6-1 to TRBJ2-7; unclear D gene. Trimming stripped 8 bases from V and 1 base from J, with 15 bases between. Germline lookup yields CDR1 MNHNS and CDR2 SASEGT. The CDR3 is 14 amino acids.

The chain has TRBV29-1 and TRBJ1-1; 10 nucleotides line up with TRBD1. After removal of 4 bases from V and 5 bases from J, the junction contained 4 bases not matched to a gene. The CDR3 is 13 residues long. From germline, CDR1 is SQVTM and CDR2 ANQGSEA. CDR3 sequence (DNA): TGCAGCGTTGCTGACAGGGGGCTTACTGAAGCTTTCTTT. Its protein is CSVADRGLTEAFF.

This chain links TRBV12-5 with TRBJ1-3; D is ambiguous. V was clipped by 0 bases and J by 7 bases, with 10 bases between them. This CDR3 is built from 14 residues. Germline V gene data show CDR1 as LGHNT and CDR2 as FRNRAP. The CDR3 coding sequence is TGTGCTAGTGGTTTGGTTCCGTTAGGGAACACCATATATTTT. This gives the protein CASGLVPLGNTIYF.

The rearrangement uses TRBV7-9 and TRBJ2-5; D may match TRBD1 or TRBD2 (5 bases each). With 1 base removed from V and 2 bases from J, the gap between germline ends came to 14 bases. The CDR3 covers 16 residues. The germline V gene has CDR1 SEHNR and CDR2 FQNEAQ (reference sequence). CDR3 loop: CASSLESSWGQETQYF. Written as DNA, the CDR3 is TGTGCCAGCAGCTTAGAAAGCTCATGGGGGCAAGAGACCCAGTACTTC. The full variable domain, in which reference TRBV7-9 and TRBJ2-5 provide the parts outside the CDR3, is DTGVSQNPRHKITKRGQNVTFRCDPISEHNRLYWYRQTLGQGPEFLTYFQNEAQLEKSRLLSDRFSAERPKGSFSTLEIQRTEQGDSAMYLCASSLESSWGQETQYFGPGTRLLVL.

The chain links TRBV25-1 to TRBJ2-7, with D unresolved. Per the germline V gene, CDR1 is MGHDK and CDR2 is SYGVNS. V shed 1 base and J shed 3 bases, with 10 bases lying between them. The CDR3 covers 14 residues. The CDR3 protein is CASSESLAHYEQYF. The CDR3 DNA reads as TGTGCCAGCAGTGAATCCCTGGCACACTACGAGCAGTACTTC.

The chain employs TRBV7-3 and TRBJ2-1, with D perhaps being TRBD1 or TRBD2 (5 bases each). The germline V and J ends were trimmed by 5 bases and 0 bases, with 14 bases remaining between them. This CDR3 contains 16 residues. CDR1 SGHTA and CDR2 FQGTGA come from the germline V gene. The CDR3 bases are TGTGCCAGCAGCCTATTGGGGGTTAGCTCCTACAATGAGCAGTTCTTC. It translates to CASSLLGVSSYNEQFF.

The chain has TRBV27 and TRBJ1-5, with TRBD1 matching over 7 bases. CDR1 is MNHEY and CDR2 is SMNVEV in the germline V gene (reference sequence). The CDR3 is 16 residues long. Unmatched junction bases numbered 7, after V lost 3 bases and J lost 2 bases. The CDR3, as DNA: TGTGCCAGCAGTTTCCTCGGGACAGTGGGCAATCAGCCCCAGCATTTT. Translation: CASSFLGTVGNQPQHF.

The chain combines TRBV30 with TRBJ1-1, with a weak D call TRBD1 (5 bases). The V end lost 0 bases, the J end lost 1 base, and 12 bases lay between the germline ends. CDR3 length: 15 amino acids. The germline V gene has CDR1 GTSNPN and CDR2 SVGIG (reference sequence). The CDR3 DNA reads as TGTGCCTGGAGTGTATGGGACGCTTGGAACACTGAAGCTTTCTTT. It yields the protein CAWSVWDAWNTEAFF. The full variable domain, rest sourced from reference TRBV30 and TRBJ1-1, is SQTIHQWPATLVQPVGSPLSLECTVEGTSNPNLYWYRQAAGRGLQLLFYSVGIGQISSEVPQNLSASRPQDRQFILSSKKLLLSDSGFYLCAWSVWDAWNTEAFFGQGTRLTVV.

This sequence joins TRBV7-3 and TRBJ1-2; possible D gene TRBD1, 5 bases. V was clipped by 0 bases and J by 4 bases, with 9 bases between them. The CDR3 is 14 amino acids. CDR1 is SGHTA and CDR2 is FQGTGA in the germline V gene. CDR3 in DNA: TGTGCCAGCAGCTTAACCGACAGCCGCTATGGCTACACCTTC. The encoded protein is CASSLTDSRYGYTF.

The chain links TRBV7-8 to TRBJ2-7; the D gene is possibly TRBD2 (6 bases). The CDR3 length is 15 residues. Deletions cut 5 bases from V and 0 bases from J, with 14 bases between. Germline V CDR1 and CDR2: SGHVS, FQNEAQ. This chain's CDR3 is CASSTGTPSSYEQYF. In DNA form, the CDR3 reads TGTGCCAGCAGCACCGGGACTCCGAGCTCCTACGAGCAGTACTTC.

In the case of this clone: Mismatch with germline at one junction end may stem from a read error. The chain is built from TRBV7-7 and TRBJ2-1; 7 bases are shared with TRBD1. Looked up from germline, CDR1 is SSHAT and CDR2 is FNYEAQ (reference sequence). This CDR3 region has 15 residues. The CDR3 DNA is TGTGCTAGCAGCTTAGTACAGGGGCCCCACAATGAGCAGTTCTTC. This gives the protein CASSLVQGPHNEQFF.

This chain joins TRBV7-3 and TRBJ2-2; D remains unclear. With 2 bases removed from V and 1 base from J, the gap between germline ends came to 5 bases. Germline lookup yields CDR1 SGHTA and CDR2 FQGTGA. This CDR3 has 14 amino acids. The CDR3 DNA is TGTGCCAGCAGCTTAGAAAGGAACACCGGGGAGCTGTTTTTT. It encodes CASSLERNTGELFF.

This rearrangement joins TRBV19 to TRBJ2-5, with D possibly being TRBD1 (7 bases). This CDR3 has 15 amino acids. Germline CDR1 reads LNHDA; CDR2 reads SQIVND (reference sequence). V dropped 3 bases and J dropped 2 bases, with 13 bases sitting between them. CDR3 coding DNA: TGTGCCAGTAGTATCGCAGGGGGGTTTCAAGAGACCCAGTACTTC. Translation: CASSIAGGFQETQYF.

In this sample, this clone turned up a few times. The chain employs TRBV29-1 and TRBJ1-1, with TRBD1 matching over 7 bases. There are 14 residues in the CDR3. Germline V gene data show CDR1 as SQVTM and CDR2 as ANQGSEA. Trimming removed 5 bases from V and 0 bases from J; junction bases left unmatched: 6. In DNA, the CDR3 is TGCAGCGTTAAACCACAGGGGATGAACACTGAAGCTTTCTTT. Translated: CSVKPQGMNTEAFF.

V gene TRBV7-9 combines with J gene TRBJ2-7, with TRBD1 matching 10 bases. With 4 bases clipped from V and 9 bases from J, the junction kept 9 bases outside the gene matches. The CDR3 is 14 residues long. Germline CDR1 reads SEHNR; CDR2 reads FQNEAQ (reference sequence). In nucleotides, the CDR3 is TGTGCCAGCAGCTCGGACAGGGGGACCCTCGGGCAGTACTTC. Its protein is CASSSDRGTLGQYF. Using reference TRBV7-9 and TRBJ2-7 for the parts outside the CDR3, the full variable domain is DTGVSQNPRHKITKRGQNVTFRCDPISEHNRLYWYRQTLGQGPEFLTYFQNEAQLEKSRLLSDRFSAERPKGSFSTLEIQRTEQGDSAMYLCASSSDRGTLGQYFGPGTRLTVT.

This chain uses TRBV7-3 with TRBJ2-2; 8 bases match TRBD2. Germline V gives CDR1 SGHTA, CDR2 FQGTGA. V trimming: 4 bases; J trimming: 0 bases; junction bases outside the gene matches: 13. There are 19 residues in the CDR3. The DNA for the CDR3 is TGTGCCAGCAGCTCATTAGGCAGGGTAGCGGGGTCGAACACCGGGGAGCTGTTTTTT. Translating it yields CASSSLGRVAGSNTGELFF.

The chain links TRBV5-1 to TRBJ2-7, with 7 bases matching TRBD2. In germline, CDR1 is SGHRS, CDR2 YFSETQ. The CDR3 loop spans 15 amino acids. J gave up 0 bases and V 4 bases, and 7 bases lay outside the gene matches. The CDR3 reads CASSLTGGVSYEQYF. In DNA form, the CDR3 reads TGCGCCAGCAGCCTAACGGGAGGCGTCTCCTACGAGCAGTACTTC.

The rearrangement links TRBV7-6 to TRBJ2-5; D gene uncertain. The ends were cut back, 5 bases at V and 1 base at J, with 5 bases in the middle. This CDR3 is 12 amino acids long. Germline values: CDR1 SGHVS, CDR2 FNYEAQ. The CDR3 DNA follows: TGTGCCAGCAGCGGGCCCCAAGAGACCCAGTACTTC. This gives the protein CASSGPQETQYF.

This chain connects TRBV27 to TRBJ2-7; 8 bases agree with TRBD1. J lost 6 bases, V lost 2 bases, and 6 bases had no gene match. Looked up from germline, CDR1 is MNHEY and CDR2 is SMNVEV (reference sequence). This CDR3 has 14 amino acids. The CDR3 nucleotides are TGTGCCAGCAGTTTAGGCAGGGGGCATAGCGAGCAGTACTTC. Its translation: CASSLGRGHSEQYF.

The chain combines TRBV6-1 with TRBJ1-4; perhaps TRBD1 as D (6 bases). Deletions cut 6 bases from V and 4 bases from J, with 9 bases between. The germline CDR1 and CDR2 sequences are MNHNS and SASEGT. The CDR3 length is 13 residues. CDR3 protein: CASSRTDNEKLFF. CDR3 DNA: TGTGCCAGCAGCAGGACAGATAATGAAAAACTGTTTTTT.

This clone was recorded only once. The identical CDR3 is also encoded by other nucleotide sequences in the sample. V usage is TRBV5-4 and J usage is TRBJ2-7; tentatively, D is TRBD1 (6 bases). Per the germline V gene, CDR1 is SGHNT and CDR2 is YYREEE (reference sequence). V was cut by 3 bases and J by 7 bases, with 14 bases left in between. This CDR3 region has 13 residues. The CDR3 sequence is CASSSGTGSEQYF. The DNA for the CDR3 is TGTGCCAGCAGCTCCGGTACAGGGAGTGAGCAGTACTTC.

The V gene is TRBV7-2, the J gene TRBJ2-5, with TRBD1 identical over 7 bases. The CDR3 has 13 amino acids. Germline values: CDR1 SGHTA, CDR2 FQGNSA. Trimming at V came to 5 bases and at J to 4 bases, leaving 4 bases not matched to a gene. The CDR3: CASSQRQGETQYF. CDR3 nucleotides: TGTGCCAGCAGCCAAAGACAGGGAGAGACCCAGTACTTC.

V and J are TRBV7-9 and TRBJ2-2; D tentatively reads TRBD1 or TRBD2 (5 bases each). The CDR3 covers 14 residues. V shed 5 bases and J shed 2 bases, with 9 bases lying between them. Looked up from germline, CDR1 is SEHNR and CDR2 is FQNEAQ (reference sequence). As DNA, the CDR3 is TGTGCCAGCAGCATGGGACCTAACACCGGGGAGCTGTTTTTT. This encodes CASSMGPNTGELFF.

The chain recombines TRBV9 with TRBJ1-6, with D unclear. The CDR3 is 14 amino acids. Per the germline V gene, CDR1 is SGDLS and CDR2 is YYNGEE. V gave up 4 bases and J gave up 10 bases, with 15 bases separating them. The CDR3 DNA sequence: TGTGCCAGCAGCCCCGGGCTTTTAGGGTCACCCCTCCACTTT. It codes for CASSPGLLGSPLHF.

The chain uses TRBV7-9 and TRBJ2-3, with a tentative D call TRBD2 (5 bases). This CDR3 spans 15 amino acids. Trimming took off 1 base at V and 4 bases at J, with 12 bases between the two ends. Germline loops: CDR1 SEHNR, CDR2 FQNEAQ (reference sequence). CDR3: CASSLEAAGSDTQYF. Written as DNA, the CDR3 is TGTGCCAGCAGCTTAGAGGCCGCGGGTTCAGATACGCAGTATTTT.